This T cell receptor (beta chain) was sequenced for a study of T cell repertoires in cytomegalovirus infection. The wider study: Through public TCR beta signatures, both CMV infection and matching HLA type were indicated.

General study points: The ex vivo response was dominated by HLA-C-restricted CMV-specific TCR beta clonotypes. Frequencies of public TCR beta families were cumulated, and this identified carriers of CMV plus the relevant HLA.

Germline CDR1 is MNHEY and CDR2 is SVGEGT. Trimming removed 6 bases at V and 1 base at J, with 11 bases between. CDR3 length: 14 residues. This clonotype was observed a handful of times. No antigen is known for it. TCRdb independently ran MiXCR on the reads; one entry per CDR3 protein. The table lists 250,000 to 300,000 distinct CDR3 sequences, around 8.7% of them singletons, with roughly 16% in the top ten. The sequence was obtained from a human donor in good health (CMV status not recorded). Some clones in this sample may be carry-over from other donors' samples. Sequenced: PBMCs. The chain couples TRBV6-2 or TRBV6-3 to TRBJ2-3; D might be TRBD1 (7 bases). The CDR3 region has the DNA TGTGCCAGCAGGCAGGGGGGCCGCACAGATACGCAGTATTTT. Its translation: CASRQGGRTDTQYF.